These 12 T cell receptor beta chains were all obtained from the same sample, sequenced in a study of CD8+ T cells in alopecia areata (dated by TCRdb to between 2018 and 2020). The library was generated by the immunoSEQ multiplex PCR assay. To provide template for TCR sequencing, every sample had RNA extracted and reverse transcribed into cDNA. TCRdb mirrors the immuneACCESS table, restricted to in-frame sequences. Some clones are absent from its copies; in checked studies, under half trace to an unresolved V gene, and the reason for the others is unknown. This sample has approximately 180,000 clones in its table, and less than 70% of those were observed once. Approximately 1.3% of the sample rests with the top ten. This specimen's treatment or condition label, interpreted: oral pan-JAK inhibitor, 5-10 mg twice daily. The starting material was CD4+ T cells sorted from blood, obtained around week 49, from a patient treated with tofacitinib. All receptors derive from a human donor with alopecia areata.

This clone has more than one count but fewer than ten. The V gene is TRBV29-1, the J gene TRBJ2-7; unclear D gene. Germline lookup yields CDR1 SQVTM and CDR2 ANQGSEA. This CDR3 comprises 12 residues. Trimming left V 6 bases short and J 7 bases short, with 16 bases between. This CDR3 reads CSVNTGPREQYF. DNA of the CDR3: TGCAGCGTCAACACGGGCCCGAGGGAGCAGTACTTC.

The chain recombines TRBV29-1 with TRBJ2-3; D is unclear. Looked up from germline, CDR1 is SQVTM and CDR2 is ANQGSEA. CDR3 length equals 15 residues. With 2 bases removed from V and 1 base from J, the gap between germline ends came to 13 bases. CDR3 in amino acids: CSVERADGGTDTQYF. The CDR3 bases are TGCAGCGTTGAACGGGCGGACGGCGGCACAGATACGCAGTATTTT.

The CDR3 nucleotides read TGCGCCAGCAGCTTGGAGCGGGGACCGGGTAATGAGCAGTTCTTC. It encodes CASSLERGPGNEQFF. The chain is built from TRBV5-1 and TRBJ2-1; 7 positions agree with TRBD2. Germline V gene sequence: CDR1 SGHRS, CDR2 YFSETQ. The ends lost 0 bases at V and 7 bases at J; junction bases unmatched: 7. The CDR3 covers 15 residues.

The rearrangement joins TRBV30 to TRBJ1-4; 7 positions match TRBD1. The J segment lost 3 bases and the V segment lost 0 bases, leaving 7 bases of the junction unmatched. Germline CDR1 GTSNPN, CDR2 SVGIG (reference sequence). The CDR3 runs to 16 residues. As DNA, the CDR3 is TGTGCCTGGAGTGTACGGCGGGGGACAGCTAATGAAAAACTGTTTTTT. Translating it yields CAWSVRRGTANEKLFF.

This clone occurred a few times. This chain links TRBV29-1 with TRBJ1-2, with D possibly matching TRBD1 (5 bases). V was shortened by 3 bases and J by 4 bases, with 12 bases between the two germline ends. This CDR3 contains 13 residues. CDR1 is SQVTM and CDR2 is ANQGSEA in the germline V gene. The CDR3, as DNA: TGCAGCGTTGAGGCGGGGACTGTCTATGGCTACACCTTC. It encodes CSVEAGTVYGYTF.

This clone has just a few counts. The chain recombines TRBV6-1 with TRBJ1-6; 7 bases are shared with TRBD1. CDR3 length equals 13 residues. The germline V gene encodes CDR1 MNHNS and CDR2 SASEGT. V was pared by 10 bases and J by 9 bases, with 9 bases of the junction left unmatched. The CDR3 reads CATLIGGGSPLHF. CDR3 sequence (DNA): TGTGCCACCCTAATAGGGGGCGGTTCACCCCTCCACTTT.

The CDR3, as DNA: TGCAGCGTAACGACAGGGGGAGGCAATCAGCCCCAGCATTTT. Translation gives CSVTTGGGNQPQHF. The chain couples TRBV29-1 to TRBJ1-5, with 9 positions matching TRBD1. The CDR3 is made up of 14 amino acids. Unmatched junction bases numbered 5, after V lost 6 bases and J lost 2 bases. Germline V lookup: CDR1 SQVTM, CDR2 ANQGSEA.

This chain connects TRBV25-1 to TRBJ1-2; 8 nucleotides agree with TRBD1. This CDR3 spans 14 amino acids. Germline lookup yields CDR1 MGHDK and CDR2 SYGVNS. Trimming cost V 6 bases and J 4 bases; bases outside gene matches: 7. CDR3 region: CASSAIGQGYGYTF. The CDR3 nucleotides are TGTGCCAGCAGCGCAATTGGACAGGGCTATGGCTACACCTTC.

V and J are TRBV14 and TRBJ1-2; D is unresolved. The germline V gene has CDR1 SGHDN and CDR2 FVKESK. The CDR3 has 13 residues. Trimming shortened V by 4 bases and J by 6 bases, and 12 bases separated the two germline ends. CDR3 sequence: CASSLSLMDGYTF. CDR3 in DNA: TGTGCCAGCAGCCTTAGCCTTATGGATGGCTACACCTTC.

This rearrangement joins TRBV11-3 to TRBJ2-7; D might be TRBD2 (6 bases). The germline CDR1 and CDR2 sequences are SGHNT and YENEEA. This CDR3 contains 13 residues. Between the trimmed V and J ends, which lost 0 bases and 8 bases, there was a span of 11 bases. This CDR3 reads CASSLDVRGQQYF. CDR3 bases: TGTGCCAGCAGCTTAGACGTGCGGGGACAGCAGTACTTC.

About this clone itself: The same CDR3 is also encoded by other DNA sequences in this sample. The chain has TRBV29-1 and TRBJ1-1, with D possibly being TRBD1 (5 bases). The CDR3 sequence is 13 residues long. With 4 bases removed from V and 1 base from J, the gap between germline ends came to 10 bases. Germline lookup yields CDR1 SQVTM and CDR2 ANQGSEA. CDR3 sequence (DNA): TGCAGCGTTGCAGGGACCCAGAACACTGAAGCTTTCTTT. Translated: CSVAGTQNTEAFF.

The rearrangement links TRBV10-3 to TRBJ1-5, with TRBD1 as a possible D gene (6 bases). Germline V CDR1 and CDR2: ENHRY, SYGVKD. V gave up 3 bases and J gave up 5 bases, with 17 bases separating them. The CDR3 has 16 amino acids. The CDR3 is CAISERGGTVDQPQHF. For the CDR3, the DNA is TGTGCCATCAGTGAAAGGGGGGGAACAGTCGATCAGCCCCAGCATTTT.